These T cell receptor beta chains were read from a single sample in a study of regulatory T cells in long-lasting Graves disease. TCRdb analysed the multiplex PCR reads with MiXCR anew, one entry per CDR3 protein. The sample lists roughly 320,000 distinct CDR3 sequences, 16% seen once, with roughly 27% in the top ten. These data are also associated with another study on T cells in Graves' hyperthyroidism and ophthalmopathy.

The input for sequencing was peripheral blood mononuclear cells (PBMCs), taken at new diagnosis, from a patient treated with antithyroid drugs. The receptors were gathered from a middle-aged man with Graves disease. CDR3s include the opening cysteine and the closing phenylalanine or tryptophan. D genes are given only for firm matches. Only part of the rows carry a size: once, few, many, or a class if the clone is expanded.

>-|TRBD1|15|TRBV29-1|TRBJ2-4
CSVSRPYRGKNIQYF
TGCAGCGTTTCTCGACCTTACAGGGGAAAAAACATTCAGTACTTC
>many|-|15|TRBV6-1|TRBJ2-1
CASPPARDFYNEQFF
TGTGCCAGCCCACCCGCCCGGGACTTCTACAATGAGCAGTTCTTC
>-|TRBD2|18|TRBV7-3|TRBJ2-1
CASSLTVTSGGVYNERFF
TGTGCCAGCAGCTTAACGGTGACTAGCGGGGGGGTCTACAATGAGCGGTTCTTC
>few|-|15|TRBV28|TRBJ1-3
CASRARAVSGNTIYF
TGTGCCAGCAGAGCCAGGGCTGTCTCTGGAAACACCATATATTTT
>-|-|15|TRBV15|TRBJ1-4
CATSREPGLGEKLFF
TGTGCCACCAGCAGAGAGCCGGGATTAGGTGAAAAACTGTTTTTT
>-|TRBD1|17|TRBV12-3/TRBV12-4|TRBJ2-6
CASSPGTGYSGANVLTF
TGTGCCAGCAGCCCCGGGACAGGGTACTCTGGGGCCAACGTCCTGACTTTC
>few|-|14|TRBV3-1|TRBJ1-3
CASSHFGSGNTIYF
TGTGCCAGCAGCCATTTTGGGTCTGGAAACACCATATATTTT
>few|TRBD2|16|TRBV10-3|TRBJ2-1
CAISAIAGGTYNEQFF
TGTGCCATCAGCGCCATAGCGGGGGGAACCTACAATGAGCAGTTCTTC
>many|TRBD2|15|TRBV6-4|TRBJ2-3
CASSDGTSSTDTQYF
TGTGCCAGCAGTGACGGGACTAGCAGCACAGATACGCAGTATTTT
>many|-|13|TRBV6-1|TRBJ1-1
CASSHSRNTEAFF
TGTGCCAGCAGTCACAGTCGGAACACTGAAGCTTTCTTT
>-|-|15|TRBV5-1|TRBJ2-3
CASSFQGILTDTQYF
TGCGCCAGCAGCTTTCAGGGGATCTTAACAGATACGCAGTATTTT
>-|-|14|TRBV29-1|TRBJ2-2
CSVAQGGDTGELFF
TGCAGCGTTGCCCAAGGAGGAGACACCGGGGAGCTGTTTTTT
>-|-|16|TRBV29-1|TRBJ2-5
CSVGRGPGGEQETQYF
TGCAGCGTTGGGAGGGGGCCAGGGGGTGAACAAGAGACCCAGTACTTC
>-|-|19|TRBV2|TRBJ1-1
CASSPPRRTSRGMNTEAFF
TGTGCCAGCAGCCCCCCAAGGCGGACATCAAGGGGCATGAACACTGAAGCTTTCTTT
>once|TRBD1|16|TRBV12-3/TRBV12-4|TRBJ1-1
CASSLVGQGRGTEAFF
TGTGCCAGCAGTTTAGTGGGACAGGGACGAGGCACTGAAGCTTTCTTT
>-|TRBD1|17|TRBV29-1|TRBJ1-1
CSVGDRGLNKENTEAFF
TGCAGCGTTGGGGACAGGGGACTGAATAAGGAAAACACTGAAGCTTTCTTT
>-|TRBD1|15|TRBV6-5|TRBJ2-5
CASSFSQGARETQYF
TGTGCCAGCAGTTTCTCACAGGGGGCGCGGGAGACCCAGTACTTC
>many|TRBD2|15|TRBV7-9|TRBJ2-1
CASSLSGGYYNEQFF
TGTGCCAGCAGTCTTAGCGGGGGATACTACAATGAGCAGTTCTTC
>few|TRBD1|14|TRBV6-2/TRBV6-3|TRBJ2-5
CASSGGQNQETQYF
TGTGCCAGCAGTGGGGGACAGAACCAAGAGACCCAGTACTTC
>many|-|16|TRBV18|TRBJ2-1
CASSPYQGTSYNEQFF
TGTGCCAGCTCACCATATCAGGGTACCTCCTACAATGAGCAGTTCTTC
>many|-|14|TRBV4-3|TRBJ1-1
CASSQDRRNTEAFF
TGCGCCAGCAGCCAAGATCGAAGGAACACTGAAGCTTTCTTT
>many|-|15|TRBV11-3|TRBJ1-1
CASSGVRTGNTEAFF
TGTGCCAGCAGCGGGGTTCGGACGGGGAACACTGAAGCTTTCTTT
>many|TRBD1|14|TRBV12-3/TRBV12-4|TRBJ2-3
CASRSRTGADTQYF
TGTGCCAGCAGGAGCCGGACAGGGGCAGATACGCAGTATTTT
>many|TRBD1|16|TRBV29-1|TRBJ2-7
CSVEGLTGVRPYEQYF
TGCAGCGTTGAGGGCCTGACAGGGGTAAGACCCTACGAGCAGTACTTC
>few|TRBD1|13|TRBV28|TRBJ1-3
CAITGDSGNTIYF
TGTGCCATCACAGGGGACTCTGGAAACACCATATATTTT
>-|-|15|TRBV5-1|TRBJ2-7
CASSLVTGLTYEQYF
TGCGCCAGCAGCTTGGTGACAGGCTTAACCTACGAGCAGTACTTC
>few|-|14|TRBV29-1|TRBJ2-3
CSVETSGHTDTQYF
TGCAGCGTTGAGACGTCGGGGCACACAGATACGCAGTATTTT
>few|TRBD1|15|TRBV29-1|TRBJ1-3
CSVGYRGHPGNTIYF
TGCAGCGTTGGCTACAGGGGGCACCCTGGAAACACCATATATTTT
>many|TRBD2|16|TRBV12-3/TRBV12-4|TRBJ2-5
CASSLGPSGGEETQYF
TGTGCCAGCAGTTTAGGGCCTAGCGGGGGTGAAGAGACCCAGTACTTC